This entry is about one TCR beta chain. The data originate from a study of OX40 agonist ivuxolimab in advanced cancers. Across the whole study: Patients undergoing dose escalation presented with hepatocellular carcinoma, melanoma, renal cell or head and neck cancer.

The data were produced by immunoSEQ multiplex PCR, yet TCRdb's version contains in-frame clones alone and is incomplete. The sample lists over 90,000 clones; around 84% were seen once. The V and J ends lost 5 bases and 3 bases respectively, with 11 bases between them. This CDR3 is 13 amino acids long. Germline loops: CDR1 SGHVS, CDR2 FNYEAQ. This chain joins TRBV7-6 and TRBJ2-7; D is uncertain. The input for sequencing was CD4+ or CD8+ T cells sorted from blood, taken in a trial of the OX40 agonist ivuxolimab. The sequence came from an adult with an advanced solid tumor such as melanoma, head and neck, liver or kidney cancer. As DNA, the CDR3 is TGTGCCAGCAGCCTCTACAAAGACTACGAGCAGTACTTC. Translation gives CASSLYKDYEQYF. Filled out from reference TRBV7-6 and TRBJ2-7, the complete variable domain reads GAGVSQSPRYKVTKRGQDVALRCDPISGHVSLYWYRQALGQGPEFLTYFNYEAQQDKSGLPNDRFSAERPEGSISTLTIQRTEQRDSAMYRCASSLYKDYEQYFGPGTRLTVT.